This TCR beta chain was identified in a study of shared clonotypes between healthy human individuals. On the study more broadly: A couple of female and a few male donors aged 18 to 49 were enrolled. Study observations and caveats: An expected dependence of interdonor clonotype sharing on sequencing depth was noted.

This CDR3 region has 10 residues. Trimming shortened V by 5 bases and J by 1 base, and 3 bases separated the two germline ends. The V gene's germline CDR1 is DFQATT and CDR2 SNEGSKA (reference sequence). Original analysis: Junction-only sequences without quality scores were provided by ImmunoSEQ, so filtering was different. TCRdb's table, derived via immunoSEQ multiplex PCR, lists solely in-frame clones and lacks some. Clonal size and the V and J genes are those of that table, whereas D and trimming came from the DNA. In the table there are 980,000 or so clones, about 80% of which are singletons. This clone was observed many times. The antigen remains undetermined. In the same sample, other DNA sequences code for this CDR3. Donation came from healthy HIV-negative adults that had no recent acute infections or vaccinations.

This receptor was obtained from a man between 18 and 29 years old in good health. V gene TRBV20-1 combines with J gene TRBJ2-7, with D uncertain. Sequencing was performed on memory CD4+ T cells sorted from blood. Subset: CD45RA-negative fraction. The CDR3 coding sequence is TGCAGTGCTGGGTCCTACGAGCAGTACTTC. It translates to CSAGSYEQYF.